Below, 2 T cell receptor beta chains from the same sample are listed, as sequenced in a study of cytomegalovirus exposure and HLA in healthy donors. Here immunoSEQ multiplex PCR was the method, and the copy in TCRdb shows in-frame clones only, minus some. The table lists more than 95,000 clones, around nine tenths of them singletons. Sequenced sample: PBMCs. All receptors derive from a man aged 18 to 30 in good health and CMV-seropositive.

This clone was counted once. V gene TRBV6-5 combines with J gene TRBJ1-1; D is perhaps TRBD1 (5 bases). CDR1 and CDR2 from the germline V gene are MNHEY and SVGAGI. Trimming stripped 5 bases from V and 8 bases from J, with 18 bases between. CDR3 length equals 14 residues. The CDR3 region is CASSTAGGPEEAFF. DNA of the CDR3: TGTGCCAGCAGTACGGCGGGGGGTCCGGAAGAAGCTTTCTTT.

The chain employs TRBV4-3 and TRBJ2-2; 8 bases match TRBD1. Germline CDR1 reads LGHNA; CDR2 reads YSLEER. V shed 5 bases, J shed 7 bases, and the junction held 9 bases outside the gene matches. There are 15 residues in the CDR3. Here the CDR3 DNA reads TGCGCCAGCAGCTCGGCAGGGGGCGGGCACGGGGAGCTGTTTTTT. It encodes CASSSAGGGHGELFF.